This TCR beta chain was observed in a study of beta chain features in type 1 diabetes. Study as a whole: Sorted cells numbering roughly 98,000,000 were examined across all samples. Study observations and caveats: Lower insertion and higher deletion counts appeared at VDJ junctions in type 1 diabetes patients. The study found that naive, central memory and Treg TCRB repertoires appeared more similar in patients than in healthy donors.

This clone has more than one count but fewer than ten. Its antigen is not identified. Sequencing targeted expressed TCRB transcripts, as all isolated RNA had been reverse transcribed. Each sample of naive, central memory or regulatory T cells had, on average, approximately 4 million reads. TCRdb's copy holds only in-frame clones and misses some; the assay was immunoSEQ multiplex PCR. This sample yields approximately 340,000 clones, of which around 16% are seen a single time; approximately 0.019% belongs to the top ten. Sequenced material: naive CD4+ T cells from blood. This sequence was found in a woman between 18 and 29 years old in good health.

The CDR3 DNA is TGCGCCAGCAGCCCGGCGGCAGGGCTGAACACTGAAGCTTTCTTT. This translates into CASSPAAGLNTEAFF. This chain connects TRBV5-1 to TRBJ1-1; TRBD1 might be the D (5 bases). The CDR3 loop spans 15 amino acids. The germline V gene has CDR1 SGHRS and CDR2 YFSETQ. Trimming pared 4 bases from V and 0 bases from J, leaving 13 bases between.